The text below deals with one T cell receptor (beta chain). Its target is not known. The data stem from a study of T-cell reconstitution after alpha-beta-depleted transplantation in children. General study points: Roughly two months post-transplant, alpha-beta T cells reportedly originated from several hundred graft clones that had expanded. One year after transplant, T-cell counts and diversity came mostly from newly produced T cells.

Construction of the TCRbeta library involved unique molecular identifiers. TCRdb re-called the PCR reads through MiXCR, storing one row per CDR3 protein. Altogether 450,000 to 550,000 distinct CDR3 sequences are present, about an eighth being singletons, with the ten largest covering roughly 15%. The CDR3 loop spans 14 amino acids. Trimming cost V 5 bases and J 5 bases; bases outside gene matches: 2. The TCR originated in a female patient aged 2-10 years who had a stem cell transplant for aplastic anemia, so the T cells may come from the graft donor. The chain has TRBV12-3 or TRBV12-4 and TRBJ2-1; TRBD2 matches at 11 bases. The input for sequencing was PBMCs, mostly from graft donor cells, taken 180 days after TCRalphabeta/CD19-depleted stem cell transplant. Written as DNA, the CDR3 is TGTGCCAGCAGTACTAGCGGGAGCAACAATGAGCAGTTCTTC. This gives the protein CASSTSGSNNEQFF.